This TCR beta chain was captured by sequencing in a study of blood T cell repertoires in COVID-19. About the study: Sources were T cells, B-cell-depleted T cells, or PBMCs; the material itself was cDNA or gDNA.

Deletions cut 2 bases from V and 2 bases from J, with 16 bases between. The CDR3 consists of 16 residues. Germline V gene sequence: CDR1 MNHEY, CDR2 SVGAGI. The method was immunoSEQ multiplex PCR; TCRdb's version includes in-frame clones alone and lacks a portion of them. The table lists tens of thousands of clones, about 73% of them singletons. The clonotype was recovered from a man aged 50-59 years with active or convalescent COVID-19. Sequencing was carried out using peripheral blood. This rearrangement joins TRBV6-5 to TRBJ2-7, with TRBD2 as a possible D gene (6 bases). The DNA for the CDR3 is TGTGCCAGCAGTTACGGTGCTTTAGGAGGGACCTACGAGCAGTACTTC. Encoded protein: CASSYGALGGTYEQYF.